This is a list of T cell receptor beta chains from one sample in a study of identical twins. TCRdb re-called the 5' RACE reads through MiXCR, storing one row per CDR3 protein. The top ten clones hold 1.5% to 2% of a sample with 750,000 to 950,000 distinct CDR3 sequences, roughly 12% of them seen once. These same data were also listed under a study on yellow fever vaccine responses in identical twins.

Sequencing input: PBMCs. These receptors were obtained from a woman younger than 30 in good health. CDR3s include the opening cysteine and the closing phenylalanine or tryptophan. A D gene is named only where the DNA matches it firmly. Clone size is shown for a subset of rows, as once, few, many or a class of expanded clone.

d_call j_call clone_size v_call cdr3_aa cdr3_nt
TRBD1 TRBJ2-1 - TRBV28 CASSLDRGMDEQFF TGTGCCAGCAGTCTGGACAGGGGAATGGATGAGCAGTTCTTC
- TRBJ2-5 few TRBV28 CASSVGTRQTQYF TGTGCCAGCTCTGTCGGGACGAGGCAGACCCAGTACTTC
- TRBJ1-1 many TRBV2 CASSERGRNTEAFF TGTGCCAGCAGTGAAAGGGGACGGAACACTGAAGCTTTCTTT
- TRBJ2-2 many TRBV25-1 CRDAKSGELFF TGCCGGGACGCGAAATCCGGGGAGCTGTTTTTT
- TRBJ2-2 few TRBV5-1 CASSLGRGRTGELFF TGCGCCAGCAGCTTGGGGCGAGGGCGCACCGGGGAGCTGTTTTTT
TRBD1 TRBJ2-2 - TRBV6-1 CASRDRGFGSGELFF TGTGCCAGCCGGGACAGGGGTTTTGGGTCCGGGGAGCTGTTTTTT
- TRBJ2-5 - TRBV11-2 CASSPTGIQETQYF TGTGCCAGCAGCCCCACAGGGATCCAAGAGACCCAGTACTTC
- TRBJ1-1 - TRBV11-3 CASSYPGGTNTEAFF TGTGCCAGCAGCTACCCGGGGGGCACGAACACTGAAGCTTTCTTT
- TRBJ2-5 - TRBV5-1 CASSTQGSQPQETQYF TGCGCCAGCAGCACCCAGGGGTCCCAGCCTCAAGAGACCCAGTACTTC
- TRBJ2-4 - TRBV10-3 CAISELGASAKNIQYF TGTGCCATCAGTGAGCTGGGGGCGAGCGCCAAAAACATTCAGTACTTC
- TRBJ2-7 few TRBV12-3/TRBV12-4 CASSNPTGLGYEQYF TGTGCCAGCAGCAATCCAACCGGGCTAGGCTACGAGCAGTACTTC
TRBD1 TRBJ2-2 - TRBV24-1 CATSDLSGTGGRTGELFF TGTGCCACCAGTGACCTGTCCGGGACAGGGGGTCGCACCGGGGAGCTGTTTTTT
- TRBJ1-2 - TRBV3-1 CASSQDQDRAPPYGYTF TGTGCCAGCAGCCAAGACCAAGACCGAGCCCCTCCCTATGGCTACACCTTC
- TRBJ2-7 - TRBV28 CASIGRGPYEQYF TGTGCCAGCATTGGGCGGGGGCCCTACGAGCAGTACTTC
- TRBJ2-7 few TRBV12-3/TRBV12-4 CASSLRRADPYEQYF TGTGCCAGCAGTTTAAGACGCGCGGATCCCTACGAGCAGTACTTC
TRBD2 TRBJ2-3 - TRBV6-1 CASSGWTGDVLAGATDTQYF TGTGCCAGCAGTGGTTGGACAGGGGATGTACTAGCGGGGGCCACAGATACGCAGTATTTT
- TRBJ2-7 few TRBV7-9 CASSLAVQGTYEQYF TGTGCCAGCAGCTTAGCTGTCCAGGGCACCTACGAGCAGTACTTC
TRBD2 TRBJ2-3 many TRBV6-4 CASSDGGGSTDTQYF TGTGCCAGCAGTGACGGCGGGGGTAGCACAGATACGCAGTATTTT
- TRBJ1-1 few TRBV28 CASSLFGANTEAFF TGTGCCAGCAGTTTATTCGGGGCGAACACTGAAGCTTTCTTT
- TRBJ2-5 - TRBV24-1 CATSASGGRGTQYF TGTGCCACCAGCGCCTCGGGGGGCCGGGGGACCCAGTACTTC
- TRBJ1-6 many TRBV10-3 CAISEGAESGSPLHF TGTGCCATCAGTGAGGGGGCCGAAAGCGGTTCACCCCTCCACTTT
- TRBJ2-4 few TRBV12-3/TRBV12-4 CASSLAQLAKNIQYF TGTGCCAGCAGTTTAGCACAACTAGCCAAAAACATTCAGTACTTC
- TRBJ2-3 many TRBV20-1 CSARDYLDTQYF TGCAGTGCTAGAGACTACCTAGATACGCAGTATTTT
- TRBJ2-5 - TRBV3-1 CASSHWAGGETQYF TGTGCCAGCAGCCACTGGGCCGGAGGGGAGACCCAGTACTTC
- TRBJ2-7 many TRBV6-1 CASSEGARKSSYEQYF TGTGCCAGCAGTGAAGGGGCCCGTAAGAGCTCCTACGAGCAGTACTTC
TRBD1 TRBJ1-2 - TRBV9 CASSARDRGHLDYGYTF TGTGCCAGCAGCGCCCGGGACAGGGGGCATCTGGACTATGGCTACACCTTC
TRBD1 TRBJ1-1 - TRBV10-3 CAIRQGKEAFF TGTGCCATCAGACAGGGGAAGGAAGCTTTCTTT
TRBD1 TRBJ2-3 few TRBV11-2 CASSLDGTGWYTQYF TGTGCCAGCAGCTTAGATGGGACAGGGTGGTATACGCAGTATTTT
- TRBJ1-2 few TRBV29-1 CSVAGGVGYTF TGCAGCGTCGCGGGGGGCGTTGGCTACACCTTC
- TRBJ2-1 few TRBV27 CASSVEGPNYDNEQFF TGTGCCAGCAGCGTGGAGGGCCCCAATTACGACAATGAGCAGTTCTTC
- TRBJ1-5 - TRBV6-1 CASQSLDSNQPQHF TGTGCCAGCCAGTCCCTGGATAGCAATCAGCCCCAGCATTTT
- TRBJ2-3 - TRBV20-1 CSARSRGGMTDTQYF TGCAGTGCTAGGTCAAGGGGCGGGATGACAGATACGCAGTATTTT
- TRBJ1-5 few TRBV20-1 CSARVVGDQPQHF TGCAGTGCTAGAGTGGTTGGGGATCAGCCCCAGCATTTT
TRBD2 TRBJ2-1 - TRBV5-5 CASSLAVRTSGYNEQFF TGTGCCAGCAGCTTGGCCGTTAGGACTAGCGGCTACAATGAGCAGTTCTTC
TRBD1 TRBJ2-7 few TRBV29-1 CSVVIDRGYEQYF TGCAGCGTTGTTATTGACAGGGGTTACGAGCAGTACTTC
- TRBJ2-3 few TRBV13 CASSFGGASHTQYF TGTGCCAGCAGCTTTGGCGGGGCCTCGCATACGCAGTATTTT
- TRBJ2-7 - TRBV6-1 CASSPAPDRTYEQYF TGTGCCAGCAGTCCGGCACCCGACAGGACCTACGAGCAGTACTTC
- TRBJ2-7 - TRBV5-1 CASSLDAYYEQYF TGCGCCAGCAGCTTGGACGCATACTACGAGCAGTACTTC
TRBD1 TRBJ2-2 few TRBV27 CASSHDRGWGGELFF TGTGCCAGCAGCCACGACAGGGGATGGGGCGGGGAGCTGTTTTTT
- TRBJ1-1 - TRBV29-1 CSFQGFTEAFF TGCAGCTTTCAAGGGTTCACTGAAGCTTTCTTT
- TRBJ2-5 few TRBV4-2 CASSQEVSEETQYF TGTGCCAGCAGCCAAGAAGTGAGCGAAGAGACCCAGTACTTC
- TRBJ1-5 many TRBV4-1 CASSHGPGQPQHF TGCGCCAGCAGCCACGGCCCCGGACAGCCCCAGCATTTT
- TRBJ2-2 few TRBV3-1 CASSQDVRELFF TGTGCCAGCAGCCAAGATGTCAGGGAGCTGTTTTTT
TRBD1 TRBJ1-6 - TRBV2 CASRPTGVQNSPLHF TGTGCCAGCAGACCAACAGGGGTCCAGAATTCACCCCTCCACTTT
TRBD2 TRBJ2-1 few TRBV6-1 CASIPQLAGGQNEQFF TGTGCCAGCATCCCACAGCTCGCGGGGGGGCAGAATGAGCAGTTCTTC
- TRBJ2-2 few TRBV20-1 CSAVGLSNTGELFF TGCAGTGCAGTAGGGCTTTCGAACACCGGGGAGCTGTTTTTT
- TRBJ2-7 - TRBV10-3 CAISRIENSYEQYF TGTGCCATCAGTAGAATAGAAAATTCCTACGAGCAGTACTTC
- TRBJ2-1 few TRBV9 CASSVRVEQFF TGTGCCAGCAGCGTGAGGGTAGAGCAGTTCTTC
- TRBJ2-3 many TRBV18 CASQTQKVRTDTQYF TGTGCCAGCCAAACCCAGAAGGTCCGGACAGATACGCAGTATTTT
TRBD2 TRBJ2-3 few TRBV14 CASSQDWASGSLSTDTQYF TGTGCCAGCAGCCAAGATTGGGCTAGCGGAAGCCTTAGCACAGATACGCAGTATTTT
- TRBJ1-5 many TRBV12-3/TRBV12-4 CASLPGVGPQHF TGTGCCAGCCTCCCGGGAGTAGGGCCCCAGCATTTT
TRBD1 TRBJ1-5 - TRBV28 CASRGTASNQPQHF TGTGCCAGCAGGGGGACAGCTAGCAATCAGCCCCAGCATTTT
TRBD1 TRBJ1-5 - TRBV16 CASSQGTGGQPQHF TGTGCCAGCAGCCAGGGGACAGGGGGTCAGCCCCAGCATTTT
- TRBJ2-5 - TRBV20-1 CSASQPLGETQYF TGCAGTGCTAGTCAGCCCTTGGGAGAGACCCAGTACTTC
- TRBJ1-2 few TRBV20-1 CSAKLTGNYGYTF TGCAGTGCTAAACTCACAGGGAACTATGGCTACACCTTC
- TRBJ2-2 few TRBV4-2 CASSQSLATNTGELFF TGTGCCAGCAGCCAATCTCTAGCGACGAACACCGGGGAGCTGTTTTTT
- TRBJ1-2 few TRBV11-2 CASSLDGGKGYGYTF TGTGCCAGCAGCTTAGATGGGGGAAAGGGATATGGCTACACCTTC
- TRBJ2-1 - TRBV20-1 CSARGPVGSYNEQFF TGCAGTGCTAGGGGACCGGTCGGATCCTACAATGAGCAGTTCTTC
- TRBJ2-7 - TRBV5-1 CASSMGTSSYEQYF TGCGCCAGCAGCATGGGGACGAGCTCCTACGAGCAGTACTTC
- TRBJ2-7 many TRBV3-1 CASSQRGLASYEQYF TGTGCCAGCAGCCAAAGGGGACTGGCCTCCTACGAGCAGTACTTC